These 15 T cell receptor beta chains came from one sample sequenced in a study of blood T cell repertoires in COVID-19. Using immunoSEQ multiplex PCR, the repertoire was profiled, and TCRdb retains in-frame clones only, with some absent. This sample has fewer than 300,000 clones, with around nine tenths found just once. Sequencing was performed on peripheral blood. All receptors come from a man aged 40-49 years who had recovered from COVID-19.

The rearrangement joins TRBV6-2 or TRBV6-3 to TRBJ2-1, with 7 bases fitting TRBD2. Trimming cost V 5 bases and J 7 bases; bases outside gene matches: 20. The CDR3 loop spans 18 amino acids. Germline V lookup: CDR1 MNHEY, CDR2 SVGEGT. The CDR3 protein is CASSTPYPGSGKMNEQFF. The CDR3 DNA reads as TGTGCCAGCAGTACACCTTACCCGGGGAGCGGGAAGATGAATGAGCAGTTCTTC.

As for this clone: The junction and the germline gene differ at one end; a read error may be behind it. The chain carries TRBV27 and TRBJ1-5, with D perhaps matching TRBD1 (5 bases). Germline CDR1 is MNHEY and CDR2 is SMNVEV (reference sequence). The CDR3 contains 12 residues. CDR3 coding DNA: TGTGCCAGCAGTCAGGGTGGTCAGTCCCAGCATTTT. It specifies CASSQGGQSQHF.

V gene TRBV2 combines with J gene TRBJ1-6, with 10 bases lining up with TRBD1. This CDR3 comprises 16 residues. The J segment lost 6 bases and the V segment lost 6 bases, leaving 8 bases of the junction unmatched. Germline V gene data show CDR1 as SNHLY and CDR2 as FYNNEI. CDR3 residues: CASRGDRGRFNSPLHF. The CDR3 DNA is TGTGCCAGCAGGGGGGACAGGGGTCGGTTTAATTCACCCCTCCACTTT.

This clone occurred once. The chain recombines TRBV5-8 with TRBJ1-2, with no clear D. The CDR3 totals 17 residues. Germline loops: CDR1 SGHTS, CDR2 YDEGEE. The V gene lost 4 bases and the J gene lost 3 bases, with 22 bases spanning the gap. The CDR3 here is CASSAMGGLWGHYGYTF. The CDR3 DNA follows: TGTGCCAGCAGCGCAATGGGCGGGCTCTGGGGTCACTATGGCTACACCTTC.

This rearrangement joins TRBV19 to TRBJ2-3; D call uncertain. V lost 7 bases and J 4 bases, leaving 6 bases between the germline ends. CDR3 length: 11 residues. Germline V gene lookup returns CDR1 LNHDA and CDR2 SQIVND (reference sequence). CDR3 DNA sequence: TGTGCCAGTAACCCGGCAGATACGCAGTATTTT. It specifies CASNPADTQYF.

This rearrangement joins TRBV30 to TRBJ1-1; 8 positions agree with TRBD1. The germline CDR1 and CDR2 sequences are GTSNPN and SVGIG (reference sequence). With V trimmed by 3 bases and J by 5 bases, 5 bases remained unmatched. The CDR3 loop spans 13 amino acids. The CDR3 loop is CAWRDRAETEAFF. In nucleotides, the CDR3 is TGTGCCTGGAGGGACAGGGCGGAAACTGAAGCTTTCTTT.

The chain joins TRBV6-2 or TRBV6-3 to TRBJ2-7, with TRBD2 as a possible D gene (7 bases). The germline V gene has CDR1 MNHEY and CDR2 SVGEGT. V lost 0 bases and J 6 bases, leaving 9 bases between the germline ends. This CDR3 region has 13 residues. DNA for the CDR3: TGTGCCAGCAGTTACTCGGGGGGGCTCGAGCAGTACTTC. This encodes CASSYSGGLEQYF.

The gene calls are TRBV6-2 or TRBV6-3 and TRBJ2-7; TRBD2 might be the D (6 bases). Trimming removed 2 bases at V and 3 bases at J, with 14 bases between. Looked up from germline, CDR1 is MNHEY and CDR2 is SVGEGT. This CDR3 has 15 residues. This chain's CDR3 is CASSYPPPGVYEQYF. As DNA, the CDR3 is TGTGCCAGCAGTTACCCACCTCCGGGGGTCTACGAGCAGTACTTC.

V usage is TRBV14 and J usage is TRBJ2-7; tentative D call: TRBD2 (7 bases). Trimming cost V 4 bases and J 0 bases, with 16 bases left between them. The germline CDR1 and CDR2 sequences are SGHDN and FVKESK. CDR3 length: 16 amino acids. CDR3 loop: CASSPLGGPFSYEQYF. The CDR3 region has the DNA TGTGCCAGCAGCCCCCTCGGGGGGCCCTTCTCCTACGAGCAGTACTTC.

In its sample, this clone was seen once. V is TRBV5-4 and J is TRBJ2-7; 15 bases are a match to TRBD2. V trimming: 4 bases; J trimming: 5 bases; junction bases outside the gene matches: 10. CDR3 length equals 17 residues. The germline V gene encodes CDR1 SGHNT and CDR2 YYREEE (reference sequence). DNA of the CDR3: TGTGCCAGCAGCCATCCGGGACTAGCGGGAGGTGGGGACGAGCAGTACTTC. This encodes CASSHPGLAGGGDEQYF.

The rearrangement joins TRBV6-2 or TRBV6-3 to TRBJ2-1, with TRBD2 matching over 8 bases. This CDR3 has 17 residues. Germline CDR1 MNHEY, CDR2 SVGEGT. Trimming removed 2 bases from V and 7 bases from J; junction bases left unmatched: 13. CDR3 region: CASSYGTSGLMWNEQFF. The CDR3 DNA follows: TGTGCCAGCAGTTACGGAACTAGCGGCCTTATGTGGAATGAGCAGTTCTTC.

This clone was detected a few times. J is TRBJ2-7 and V is TRBV2; 8 positions match TRBD2. There are 11 residues in the CDR3. Germline CDR1 and CDR2: SNHLY and FYNNEI. V was clipped by 7 bases and J by 12 bases; unmatched bases: 8. The CDR3 sequence: CASMRGDRGYF. CDR3 DNA sequence: TGTGCCAGCATGCGGGGGGACCGGGGGTACTTC. The whole variable domain, filled in from reference TRBV2 and TRBJ2-7, reads EPEVTQTPSHQVTQMGQEVILRCVPISNHLYFYWYRQILGQKVEFLVSFYNNEISEKSEIFDDQFSVERPDGSNFTLKIRSTKLEDSAMYFCASMRGDRGYFGPGTRLTVT.

This chain uses TRBV25-1 with TRBJ2-3, with D uncertain. Trimming took off 1 base at V and 2 bases at J, with 10 bases between the two ends. Per the germline V gene, CDR1 is MGHDK and CDR2 is SYGVNS. The CDR3 covers 15 residues. CDR3 nucleotides: TGTGCCAGCAGTGAATTGTGGAGAAACACAGATACGCAGTATTTT. Protein product: CASSELWRNTDTQYF.

V and J are TRBV27 and TRBJ2-7, with 9 positions matching TRBD2. Per the germline V gene, CDR1 is MNHEY and CDR2 is SMNVEV (reference sequence). The CDR3 consists of 16 residues. V trimming: 1 base; J trimming: 5 bases; junction bases outside the gene matches: 9. The CDR3 is CASSLYSGGTYDEQYF. In DNA, the CDR3 is TGTGCCAGCAGTTTATATAGCGGGGGTACTTACGACGAGCAGTACTTC.

This clone was seen a few times. V gene TRBV15 combines with J gene TRBJ2-3; the match to TRBD2 covers 10 bases. The CDR3 runs 15 residues. V was pared by 8 bases and J by 0 bases, with 5 bases of the junction left unmatched. The germline V gene encodes CDR1 LNHNV and CDR2 YYDKDF (reference sequence). Here the CDR3 reads CATRSGGTSTDTQYF. The CDR3 DNA reads as TGTGCCACCCGTAGCGGGGGGACGAGCACAGATACGCAGTATTTT.